The clone carrying this T cell receptor (beta chain) was seen only a few times. These data come from a study of identical twins. J lost 0 bases, V lost 10 bases, and 8 bases had no gene match. The CDR3 runs to 16 residues. A universal primer site was added by template switching, and unique molecular identifiers were carried by the cDNA. TCRdb redid the calling of the 5' RACE reads with MiXCR, one entry per CDR3 protein. The data hold about 300,000 distinct CDR3 sequences, with 9% to 15% observed a single time. The same data also contributed to another study, on yellow fever vaccine responses in identical twins.

This TCR derives from a woman aged 18 to 35 in good health. Sequencing was carried out using CD8+ T cells sorted from blood. The chain is built from TRBV12-3 or TRBV12-4 and TRBJ2-6, with 8 bases matching TRBD1. The CDR3 loop reads CATRDRFLSGANVLTF. CDR3 coding DNA: TGTGCCACCCGGGACAGGTTCCTCTCTGGGGCCAACGTCCTGACTTTC.